Listed below are T cell receptor beta chains from one sample, sequenced in a study of blood T cell repertoires in COVID-19. The assay was immunoSEQ multiplex PCR, and TCRdb's table has in-frame clones only and misses some. In the table there are 150,000 to 200,000 clones, about 79% of which are singletons. Sequencing was done on a sample of PBMCs or T cells enriched from blood (not recorded which). The receptor source for this set is a man over 45 who had recovered from COVID-19. Both conserved end residues are part of each CDR3.

V gene | CDR3 protein
TRBV5-5 | CASSFGTANTEAFF
TRBV30 | CAWRWGGILEGYTF
TRBV7-2 | CASSPPEGDREPAFF
TRBV29-1 | CKAHRELYNSPLHF
TRBV3-1/TRBV3-2 | CASSQLSGASSGNTIYF
TRBV9 | CASSVGRGAGANVLTF
TRBV6-1 | CASSEGLILNSPLHF
TRBV10-3 | CAIGGQGPYEQYF
TRBV28 | CASSPRGLVEAFF
TRBV18 | CASSLNRGLNSPLHF
TRBV9 | CASSPRQGSIGYTF
TRBV11-2 | CASSSAQGDTGELFF
TRBV7-9 | CASSLGDSSYNEQFF
TRBV29-1 | CSAGNYGYTF
TRBV3-1/TRBV3-2 | CASRPRGSGGLETQYF
TRBV15 | CATSSYGDRGTF
TRBV9 | CASSAGLLAGSFDTQYF
TRBV9 | CASSVGGGAEIYNEQFF
TRBV29-1 | CSVGEGLLRPQHF